The 10 T cell receptor beta chains presented below share a single source sample, sequenced in a study of blood T cell repertoires in COVID-19. This table comes from immunoSEQ multiplex PCR, and its TCRdb copy is limited to in-frame clones, with some not included. The sample consists of around 110,000 clones, roughly 84% of them appearing once. Sequencing used PBMCs or T cells enriched from blood (not recorded which). These TCRs come from a woman aged 25 to 39 who had recovered from COVID-19.

The chain uses TRBV3-1 (or the pseudogene TRBV3-2) and TRBJ2-7, with D perhaps TRBD1 (6 bases). CDR1 is LGHDT, CDR2 YNNKEL, per germline (reference sequence). The CDR3 contains 14 residues. The germline V and J ends were trimmed by 5 bases and 5 bases, with 16 bases remaining between them. CDR3 nucleotide sequence: TGTGCCAGCAGCGTTCCGGGACATGAGCACGAGCAGTACTTC. Translating it yields CASSVPGHEHEQYF.

The chain is built from TRBV11-3 and TRBJ2-1, with TRBD2 identical over 10 bases. In germline, CDR1 is SGHNT, CDR2 YENEEA. After removal of 0 bases from V and 10 bases from J, the junction contained 12 bases not matched to a gene. The CDR3 extends over 17 amino acids. CDR3 residues: CASSLDSTSGTRGEQFF. The CDR3 nucleotides read TGTGCCAGCAGCTTAGACTCCACTAGCGGGACCCGGGGGGAGCAGTTCTTC.

This chain joins TRBV5-1 and TRBJ2-3, with D unresolved. V lost 1 base to trimming and J lost 2 bases, with 14 bases between them. The V gene's germline CDR1 is SGHRS and CDR2 YFSETQ. The CDR3 has 16 residues. The CDR3 DNA reads as TGCGCCAGCAGCTTGAGTTCAACAGCCCTCACAGATACGCAGTATTTT. Its translation: CASSLSSTALTDTQYF.

This clone was found a few times. The rearrangement uses TRBV11-3 and TRBJ2-1, with D possibly TRBD1 on 5 matching bases. Germline CDR1 reads SGHNT; CDR2 reads YENEEA. V was shortened by 4 bases and J by 8 bases, with 12 bases between the two germline ends. The CDR3 is 13 residues long. CDR3 DNA: TGTGCCAGCAGCTCCCCCAGACAGTATGAGCAGTTCTTC. This gives the protein CASSSPRQYEQFF.

V is TRBV5-8 and J is TRBJ1-1, with D unresolved. The germline CDR1 and CDR2 sequences are SGHTS and YDEGEE. The V end lost 1 base, the J end lost 0 bases, and 13 bases lay between the germline ends. The CDR3 spans 16 residues. CDR3 nucleotides: TGTGCCAGCAGCTTGTTCAGAGGGCCCCTGAACACTGAAGCTTTCTTT. This encodes CASSLFRGPLNTEAFF.

This clone was observed a handful of times. The chain carries TRBV7-2 and TRBJ1-2, with a possible D match to TRBD1 (6 bases). The V gene lost 6 bases and the J gene lost 4 bases, with 9 bases spanning the gap. CDR1 and CDR2 from the germline V gene are SGHTA and FQGNSA. The CDR3 is made up of 12 amino acids. The CDR3 DNA reads as TGTGCCAGCAGTCTACAGGGCTATGGCTACACCTTC. Translated: CASSLQGYGYTF.

This clone was detected a few times. This chain uses TRBV5-4 with TRBJ2-7; a weak D match, TRBD1 (6 bases). V was cut by 4 bases and J by 0 bases, with 14 bases left in between. The CDR3 runs to 15 residues. Looked up from germline, CDR1 is SGHNT and CDR2 is YYREEE (reference sequence). CDR3 DNA sequence: TGTGCCAGCAGCACACCCAGGGGAAGCTCCTACGAGCAGTACTTC. Residues: CASSTPRGSSYEQYF.

This chain links TRBV20-1 with TRBJ2-7; 8 bases line up with TRBD2. CDR3 length: 14 residues. Trimming removed 3 bases from V and 5 bases from J; junction bases left unmatched: 9. Germline CDR1 and CDR2: DFQATT and SNEGSKA (reference sequence). For the CDR3, the DNA is TGCAGTGCTAGTTATAGCGGGATTCCAAACGAGCAGTACTTC. Its protein product is CSASYSGIPNEQYF.

This clone came up many times. The chain recombines TRBV6-5 with TRBJ1-5, with D unresolved. This CDR3 contains 14 residues. Trimming removed 6 bases at V and 0 bases at J, with 9 bases between. Germline-derived CDR1 and CDR2 are MNHEY and SVGAGI. The CDR3 DNA follows: TGTGCCAGCAGACCCGACTATAGCAATCAGCCCCAGCATTTT. Translating gives CASRPDYSNQPQHF.

J is TRBJ1-4 and V is TRBV30; D is perhaps TRBD1 (5 bases). Trimming left V 5 bases short and J 4 bases short, with 11 bases between. This CDR3 is 13 amino acids long. CDR1 is GTSNPN and CDR2 is SVGIG in the germline V gene (reference sequence). In DNA form, the CDR3 reads TGTGCCTGGGGGGAGGGGATTAATGAAAAACTGTTTTTT. Its translation: CAWGEGINEKLFF.